The sequence of this T cell receptor beta chain was determined in a study of breast tumors, draining lymph nodes, adjacent tissues. Samples came from axillary lymph nodes draining the breast cancer. TCRdb redid the calling of the multiplex PCR reads with MiXCR, one entry per CDR3 protein. The sample records approximately 250,000 distinct CDR3 sequences, 34% being singletons. This clonotype was seen repeatedly, ten times or more. The junction shows a germline mismatch at one end, possibly a read error. Germline V gene sequence: CDR1 DFQATT, CDR2 SNEGSKA (reference sequence). The CDR3 runs to 12 residues.

The sequencing sample was made of axillary lymph node tissue. The chain uses TRBV20-1 and TRBJ1-2, with 7 bases matching TRBD1. The clonotype was recovered from a female donor with breast cancer. Some clones in this sample may be carry-over from other donors' samples. The CDR3 DNA is TGCAGTGCTCCTGGACAGGTCTATGGCTCCACCTTC. It codes for CSAPGQVYGSTF.